Following are 27 T cell receptor beta chains from one sample sequenced in a study of blood T cell repertoires in COVID-19. Here immunoSEQ multiplex PCR was the method, and the copy in TCRdb shows in-frame clones only, minus some. The sample lists roughly 240,000 clones; roughly 85% were seen once. Sequencing was performed on PBMCs or T cells enriched from blood (not recorded which). These receptors all stem from a middle-aged woman who had been exposed to COVID-19.

The chain's CDR3 is CASSSGSGNTIYF. The CDR3 region has the DNA TGTGCCAGCAGCTCAGGGTCAGGAAACACCATATATTTT. This chain joins TRBV9 and TRBJ1-3; possibly TRBD1 for D (5 bases). V was pared by 4 bases and J by 4 bases, with 9 bases between. CDR1 is SGDLS and CDR2 is YYNGEE in the germline V gene. There are 13 residues in the CDR3.

This chain joins TRBV6-5 and TRBJ2-5; 11 positions match TRBD2. This CDR3 has 16 residues. Germline V gene sequence: CDR1 MNHEY, CDR2 SVGAGI. V gave up 2 bases and J gave up 5 bases; unmatched junction bases: 7. The CDR3 is CASSYIAGGPGETQYF. The CDR3 nucleotides are TGTGCCAGCAGTTACATAGCGGGGGGGCCCGGGGAGACCCAGTACTTC.

The chain carries TRBV7-9 and TRBJ2-3; possibly TRBD2 for D (6 bases). The germline V gene encodes CDR1 SEHNR and CDR2 FQNEAQ (reference sequence). The CDR3 consists of 15 residues. Trimming took 3 bases from V and 4 from J, leaving 14 bases between them. CDR3 region: CASSFLAAGPDTQYF. The DNA of the CDR3 is TGTGCCAGCAGCTTTTTGGCGGCGGGGCCAGATACGCAGTATTTT.

In DNA, the CDR3 is TGTGCCAGTAGTATAGTAGAGTTCGAGCCCCAGCATTTT. As protein: CASSIVEFEPQHF. This chain uses TRBV19 with TRBJ1-5; D is unclear. Germline V CDR1 and CDR2: LNHDA, SQIVND (reference sequence). V was trimmed by 1 base and J by 8 bases, leaving 9 bases between them. This CDR3 is built from 13 residues.

This sequence joins TRBV2 and TRBJ1-1; TRBD1 agrees at 9 bases. V shed 9 bases, J shed 1 base, and the junction held 3 bases outside the gene matches. From germline, CDR1 is SNHLY and CDR2 FYNNEI. The CDR3 contains 13 residues. CDR3 coding DNA: TGTGCCAGACAGGGGGCTGGGAACACTGAAGCTTTCTTT. Translation gives CARQGAGNTEAFF.

This clone was found once. The CDR3 coding sequence is TGCGCCAGCAGCCAAGATAGCGACGGACCCCTCCCCAAAGAGACCCAGTACTTC. Translated, it gives CASSQDSDGPLPKETQYF. The rearrangement uses TRBV4-3 and TRBJ2-5, with D tentatively TRBD2 (5 bases). With 0 bases removed from V and 3 bases from J, the gap between germline ends came to 20 bases. This CDR3 is 18 amino acids long. Germline loops: CDR1 LGHNA, CDR2 YSLEER.

The V call is TRBV5-1, the J call TRBJ2-7; 10 bases are a match to TRBD1. The CDR3 runs to 15 residues. Trimming at V came to 0 bases and at J to 4 bases, leaving 4 bases not matched to a gene. Germline V CDR1 and CDR2: SGHRS, YFSETQ. CDR3 in amino acids: CASSLVGTGVYEQYF. DNA of the CDR3: TGCGCCAGCAGCTTGGTCGGGACAGGGGTATACGAGCAGTACTTC. The full variable domain, in which reference TRBV5-1 and TRBJ2-7 provide the parts outside the CDR3, is KAGVTQTPRYLIKTRGQQVTLSCSPISGHRSVSWYQQTPGQGLQFLFEYFSETQRNKGNFPGRFSGRQFSNSRSEMNVSTLELGDSALYLCASSLVGTGVYEQYFGPGTRLTVT.

This sequence joins TRBV3-1 (or the pseudogene TRBV3-2) and TRBJ2-1, with D possibly matching TRBD2 (6 bases). The CDR3 runs 16 residues. CDR1 and CDR2 from the germline V gene are LGHDT and YNNKEL (reference sequence). The germline V and J ends were trimmed by 4 bases and 0 bases, with 13 bases remaining between them. CDR3 coding DNA: TGTGCCAGCAGCCTTACCGGAGGGTACTCCTACAATGAGCAGTTCTTC. This sequence encodes CASSLTGGYSYNEQFF.

The chain couples TRBV3-1 (or the pseudogene TRBV3-2) to TRBJ1-5; D uncertain. Trimming pared 0 bases from V and 4 bases from J, leaving 10 bases between. The CDR3 is made up of 15 amino acids. Germline values: CDR1 LGHDT, CDR2 YNNKEL (reference sequence). As DNA, the CDR3 is TGTGCCAGCAGCCAAGATTGGGCAGATAATCAGCCCCAGCATTTT. As protein: CASSQDWADNQPQHF.

The chain employs TRBV4-1 and TRBJ1-1, with a possible D match to TRBD1 (6 bases). This CDR3 has 18 residues. V was cut by 5 bases and J by 3 bases, with 25 bases left in between. Germline V gives CDR1 MGHRA, CDR2 YSYEKL. The CDR3 here is CASSARTAMIVGDTEAFF. The CDR3 DNA reads as TGCGCCAGCAGCGCTAGGACAGCGATGATAGTCGGGGACACTGAAGCTTTCTTT.

The rearrangement uses TRBV7-8 and TRBJ2-3, with 9 bases aligning to TRBD1. V was pared by 6 bases and J by 0 bases, with 1 base of the junction left unmatched. CDR3 length equals 14 residues. The germline CDR1 and CDR2 sequences are SGHVS and FQNEAQ. CDR3 in amino acids: CASRDRGSTDTQYF. The CDR3 nucleotides read TGTGCCAGCAGAGACAGGGGGAGCACAGATACGCAGTATTTT.

The chain links TRBV6-1 to TRBJ2-5, with a weak D call TRBD2 (5 bases). The CDR3 is 14 residues long. The V end lost 1 base, the J end lost 5 bases, and 11 bases lay between the germline ends. Germline CDR1 and CDR2: MNHNS and SASEGT. CDR3 sequence reads: CASSEGWRKETQYF. For the CDR3, the DNA is TGTGCCAGCAGTGAAGGTTGGAGGAAGGAGACCCAGTACTTC.

This chain joins TRBV27 and TRBJ1-3, with a weak D call TRBD1 (6 bases). CDR3 length: 15 residues. Germline V lookup: CDR1 MNHEY, CDR2 SMNVEV (reference sequence). Trimming took 7 bases from V and 0 from J, leaving 13 bases between them. This CDR3 is CASTLGHPSGNTIYF. The CDR3 nucleotides are TGTGCCAGCACCCTGGGACACCCCTCTGGAAACACCATATATTTT.

This chain uses TRBV2 with TRBJ1-1; 7 bases fit TRBD1. The length of the CDR3 is 15 residues. V trimming: 7 bases; J trimming: 4 bases; junction bases outside the gene matches: 12. From germline, CDR1 is SNHLY and CDR2 FYNNEI. The CDR3 region is CASTGEATGTTEAFF. CDR3 bases: TGTGCCAGCACCGGCGAGGCGACAGGGACCACTGAAGCTTTCTTT.

V gene TRBV29-1 combines with J gene TRBJ1-1; 11 bases map to TRBD1. V was clipped by 6 bases and J by 4 bases; unmatched bases: 4. This CDR3 has 13 amino acids. The germline V gene has CDR1 SQVTM and CDR2 ANQGSEA. The CDR3 sequence: CSVPGTGGTEAFF. DNA of the CDR3: TGCAGCGTACCCGGGACAGGGGGCACTGAAGCTTTCTTT.

This clone came up a few times. As DNA, the CDR3 is TGTGCCAGCTCCCTGGGGGGGACTAGCGGGCAAGAGACCCAGTACTTC. Translating gives CASSLGGTSGQETQYF. The chain is built from TRBV2 and TRBJ2-5, with TRBD2 matching over 12 bases. Germline CDR1 and CDR2: SNHLY and FYNNEI. The CDR3 contains 16 residues. J gave up 2 bases and V 8 bases, and 9 bases lay outside the gene matches.

The V and J genes are TRBV6-5 and TRBJ2-2; 10 bases fit TRBD2. With V trimmed by 6 bases and J by 6 bases, 7 bases remained unmatched. The CDR3 is 15 amino acids. Germline lookup yields CDR1 MNHEY and CDR2 SVGAGI. In DNA form, the CDR3 reads TGTGCCAGCAGATTTGGTAGCGGGGGGCCCGGGGAGCTGTTTTTT. Amino acid sequence: CASRFGSGGPGELFF.

V is TRBV7-2 and J is TRBJ2-7, with 10 bases fitting TRBD2. CDR1 is SGHTA and CDR2 is FQGNSA in the germline V gene. The CDR3 sequence is 14 residues long. Losses at the gene ends were 5 bases for V and 3 bases for J; bases not matched to a gene: 4. CDR3 in amino acids: CASSPLAGDYEQYF. Written as DNA, the CDR3 is TGTGCCAGCAGCCCCCTAGCGGGGGACTACGAGCAGTACTTC.

The chain is built from TRBV7-9 and TRBJ1-1; weak D call: TRBD1 (5 bases). The CDR3 spans 12 residues. Per germline, CDR1 SEHNR and CDR2 FQNEAQ (reference sequence). V dropped 1 base and J dropped 8 bases, with 8 bases sitting between them. The CDR3 protein is CASSLGGVEAFF. CDR3 sequence (DNA): TGTGCCAGCAGCTTAGGGGGGGTGGAAGCTTTCTTT.

The chain combines TRBV5-1 with TRBJ2-2, with TRBD1 identical over 9 bases. Per the germline V gene, CDR1 is SGHRS and CDR2 is YFSETQ. This CDR3 spans 16 amino acids. V lost 0 bases, J lost 2 bases, and 2 bases stayed unmatched. CDR3 DNA sequence: TGCGCCAGCAGCTTGGCGGGACAGGGCAACACCGGGGAGCTGTTTTTT. It is translated as CASSLAGQGNTGELFF.

J is TRBJ2-2 and V is TRBV5-1; a weak D match, TRBD1 (6 bases). The CDR3 spans 15 residues. Germline CDR1 SGHRS, CDR2 YFSETQ. Trimming shortened V by 6 bases and J by 4 bases, and 16 bases separated the two germline ends. For the CDR3, the DNA is TGCGCCAGCACCCATACCAGGGGAGTCACCGGGGAGCTGTTTTTT. Translating gives CASTHTRGVTGELFF.

This clone was seen just once. The CDR3 nucleotides read TGTGCCAGCAGTTTAGTTCAGGGGAACCATGAGCAGTTCTTC. It translates to CASSLVQGNHEQFF. This chain joins TRBV28 and TRBJ2-1; weak D call: TRBD1 (6 bases). CDR3 size: 14 residues. Trimming removed 2 bases at V and 8 bases at J, with 13 bases between. Germline CDR1 and CDR2: MDHEN and SYDVKM.

The chain is built from TRBV14 and TRBJ1-5; 7 nucleotides align to TRBD1. V lost 1 base to trimming and J lost 4 bases; unmatched junction nucleotides: 4. The CDR3 totals 15 residues. Germline loops: CDR1 SGHDN, CDR2 FVKESK. The CDR3 DNA reads TGTGCCAGCAGCCAAGGGGCAGGGGGAAATCAGCCCCAGCATTTT. Translated, it gives CASSQGAGGNQPQHF.

The chain carries TRBV5-1 and TRBJ2-5; 9 bases align to TRBD1. This CDR3 has 15 residues. Trimming removed 3 bases from V and 5 bases from J; junction bases left unmatched: 8. The germline gives CDR1 SGHRS, CDR2 YFSETQ. CDR3 sequence: CASSSLQGASETQYF. The CDR3 bases are TGCGCCAGCAGCTCCCTACAGGGGGCATCGGAGACCCAGTACTTC.

The chain recombines TRBV6-2 or TRBV6-3 with TRBJ1-2; D gene uncertain. With 4 bases removed from V and 8 bases from J, the gap between germline ends came to 14 bases. The germline gives CDR1 MNHEY, CDR2 SVGEGT. The CDR3 runs 13 residues. CDR3 sequence reads: CASSSPRDGGYTF. The CDR3 nucleotides read TGTGCCAGCAGTTCGCCTCGTGACGGGGGCTACACCTTC.

This sequence joins TRBV2 and TRBJ1-5; D is possibly TRBD1 (6 bases). The CDR3 contains 15 residues. V was pared by 4 bases and J by 4 bases, with 14 bases between. Germline V gives CDR1 SNHLY, CDR2 FYNNEI. CDR3 sequence reads: CASSAARGPNQPQHF. For the CDR3, the DNA is TGTGCCAGCAGTGCCGCCAGGGGACCGAATCAGCCCCAGCATTTT.

The V call is TRBV5-1, the J call TRBJ2-5; TRBD2 is a possible D gene (6 bases). Per the germline V gene, CDR1 is SGHRS and CDR2 is YFSETQ. Trimming took 4 bases from V and 4 from J, leaving 17 bases between them. This CDR3 contains 15 residues. For the CDR3, the DNA is TGCGCCAGCAGCCCCGTCTTAATCGGGGGAGAGACCCAGTACTTC. Its protein is CASSPVLIGGETQYF.